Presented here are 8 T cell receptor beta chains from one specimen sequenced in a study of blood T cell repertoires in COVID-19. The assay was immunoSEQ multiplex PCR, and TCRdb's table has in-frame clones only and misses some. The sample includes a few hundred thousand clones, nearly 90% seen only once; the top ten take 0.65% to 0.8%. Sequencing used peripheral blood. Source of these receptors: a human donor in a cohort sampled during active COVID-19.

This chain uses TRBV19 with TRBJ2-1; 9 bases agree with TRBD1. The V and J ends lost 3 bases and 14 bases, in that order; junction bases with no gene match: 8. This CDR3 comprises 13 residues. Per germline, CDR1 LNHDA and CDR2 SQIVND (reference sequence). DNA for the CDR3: TGTGCCAGTAGTATGAGGGACAGGGAAGGGGAGTTCTTC. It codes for CASSMRDREGEFF.

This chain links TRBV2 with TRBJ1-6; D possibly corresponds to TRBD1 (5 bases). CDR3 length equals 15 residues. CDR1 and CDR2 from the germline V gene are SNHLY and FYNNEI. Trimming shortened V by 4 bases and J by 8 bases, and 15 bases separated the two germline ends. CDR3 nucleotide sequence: TGTGCCAGCAGTGGACAGACGCACCCATATTCACCCCTCCACTTT. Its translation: CASSGQTHPYSPLHF.

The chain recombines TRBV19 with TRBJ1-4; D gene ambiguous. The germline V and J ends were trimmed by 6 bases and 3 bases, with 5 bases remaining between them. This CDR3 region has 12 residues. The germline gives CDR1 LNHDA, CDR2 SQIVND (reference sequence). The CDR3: CASSYANEKLFF. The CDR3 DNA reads TGTGCCAGTAGCTACGCTAATGAAAAACTGTTTTTT. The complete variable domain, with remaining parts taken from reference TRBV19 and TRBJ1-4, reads DGGITQSPKYLFRKEGQNVTLSCEQNLNHDAMYWYRQDPGQGLRLIYYSQIVNDFQKGDIAEGYSVSREKKESFPLTVTSAQKNPTAFYLCASSYANEKLFFGSGTQLSVL.

CDR3 bases: TGTGCCACCCTACCCCCAGGGGTAGGGGCCAACGTCCTGACTTTC. This codes for CATLPPGVGANVLTF. The rearrangement links TRBV28 to TRBJ2-6; a possible D gene is TRBD1 (6 bases). CDR1 is MDHEN and CDR2 is SYDVKM in the germline V gene. The CDR3 totals 15 residues. Trimming shortened V by 10 bases and J by 4 bases, and 17 bases separated the two germline ends.

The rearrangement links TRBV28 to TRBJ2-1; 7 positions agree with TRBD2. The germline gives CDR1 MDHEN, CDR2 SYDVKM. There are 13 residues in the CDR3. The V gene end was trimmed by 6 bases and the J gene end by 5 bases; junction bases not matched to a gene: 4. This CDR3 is CASREAGNNEQFF. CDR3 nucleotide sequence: TGTGCCAGCAGAGAAGCGGGGAACAATGAGCAGTTCTTC.

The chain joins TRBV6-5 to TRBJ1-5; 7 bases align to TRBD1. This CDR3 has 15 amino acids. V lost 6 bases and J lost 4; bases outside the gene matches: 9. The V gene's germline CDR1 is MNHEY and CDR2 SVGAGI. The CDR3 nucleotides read TGTGCCAGCAGCTCTGTCCGGGACAGAAATCAGCCCCAGCATTTT. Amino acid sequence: CASSSVRDRNQPQHF.

The DNA of the CDR3 is TGCGCCAGCAGTCAATCGACCAGGGGGGCGGAGACCCAGTACTTC. It translates to CASSQSTRGAETQYF. This chain connects TRBV23-1 to TRBJ2-5; perhaps TRBD1 as D (7 bases). TRBV23-1 is annotated as an ORF whose role is uncertain. V lost 0 bases and J 5 bases, leaving 13 bases between the germline ends. This CDR3 is built from 15 residues.

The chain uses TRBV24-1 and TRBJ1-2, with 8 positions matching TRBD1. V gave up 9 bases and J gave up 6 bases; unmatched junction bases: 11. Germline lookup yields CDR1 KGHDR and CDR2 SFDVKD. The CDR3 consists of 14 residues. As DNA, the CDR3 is TGTGCCACCCGGTATCCCAGGGGGCGGAATGGCTACACCTTC. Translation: CATRYPRGRNGYTF.